Shown below are 26 T cell receptor beta chains from a single sample sequenced in a study of blood T cell repertoires in COVID-19. Sequencing used immunoSEQ multiplex PCR; TCRdb keeps in-frame clones, though not all of them. This table holds about 180,000 clones, 70% to 85% found once. Material: PBMCs or T cells enriched from blood (not recorded which). The receptor source for this set is a man aged 45-65 years who had recovered from COVID-19.

This chain links TRBV19 with TRBJ1-6; 7 nucleotides match TRBD1. The CDR3 is 14 residues long. The ends lost 2 bases at V and 7 bases at J; junction bases unmatched: 2. In germline, CDR1 is LNHDA, CDR2 SQIVND (reference sequence). This CDR3 reads CASSISGGNSPLHF. The CDR3 DNA reads as TGTGCCAGTAGTATATCAGGGGGGAATTCACCCCTCCACTTT.

The chain couples TRBV5-6 to TRBJ1-4; D is possibly TRBD1 (5 bases). The V gene's germline CDR1 is SGHDT and CDR2 YYEEEE. This CDR3 comprises 14 residues. The ends were cut back, 4 bases at V and 3 bases at J, with 10 bases in the middle. In DNA, the CDR3 is TGTGCCAGCAGCCGGAAAGGGGCTAATGAAAAACTGTTTTTT. Translating gives CASSRKGANEKLFF.

The V gene is TRBV5-6, the J gene TRBJ2-1; 7 bases fit TRBD1. The CDR3 runs 15 residues. Germline lookup yields CDR1 SGHDT and CDR2 YYEEEE. V dropped 2 bases and J dropped 8; count of bases not matched to a gene: 10. As DNA, the CDR3 is TGTGCCAGCAGCTTTGGAAAGGGGGCGCGTCATGAGCAGTTCTTC. This sequence encodes CASSFGKGARHEQFF.

DNA of the CDR3: TGTGCCAGCAGACCTGAGTCGGGTGAGCAGTTCTTC. It specifies CASRPESGEQFF. The chain has TRBV6-5 and TRBJ2-1; no firm D call. Looked up from germline, CDR1 is MNHEY and CDR2 is SVGAGI. V shed 6 bases and J shed 9 bases, with 12 bases lying between them. There are 12 residues in the CDR3.

This chain joins TRBV12-3 or TRBV12-4 and TRBJ2-5; D possibly corresponds to TRBD1 (5 bases). The CDR3 runs to 12 residues. V shed 8 bases and J shed 5 bases, with 12 bases lying between them. The CDR3 DNA reads TGTGCCAGCGGCGACAGATCCGAGACCCAGTACTTC. Translated: CASGDRSETQYF.

This chain links TRBV5-1 with TRBJ2-1, with 7 bases aligning to TRBD2. Germline V gene lookup returns CDR1 SGHRS and CDR2 YFSETQ. CDR3 length: 16 amino acids. V shed 5 bases, J shed 1 base, and the junction held 9 bases outside the gene matches. The CDR3 spells CASSPPASGSYNEQFF. CDR3 sequence (DNA): TGCGCCAGCAGTCCCCCGGCTAGCGGTTCCTACAATGAGCAGTTCTTC.

The V call is TRBV12-5, the J call TRBJ1-2; D is possibly TRBD1 (5 bases). CDR1 and CDR2 (germline): LGHNT, FRNRAP. The V end was cut by 0 bases, the J end by 1 base, with 12 bases between. This CDR3 has 16 residues. CDR3 coding DNA: TGTGCTAGTGGTTTGGTACCAAACAGGATTAACTATGGCTACACCTTC. Translated, it gives CASGLVPNRINYGYTF. The whole variable domain, remainder taken from reference TRBV12-5 and TRBJ1-2, is DARVTQTPRHKVTEMGQEVTMRCQPILGHNTVFWYRQTMMQGLELLAYFRNRAPLDDSGMPKDRFSAEMPDATLATLKIQPSEPRDSAVYFCASGLVPNRINYGYTFGSGTRLTVV.

The chain joins TRBV5-1 to TRBJ2-1; D may be TRBD2 (6 bases). This CDR3 has 16 amino acids. Trimming took off 0 bases at V and 0 bases at J, with 10 bases between the two ends. Looked up from germline, CDR1 is SGHRS and CDR2 is YFSETQ. The CDR3 protein is CASSLAGGPSYNEQFF. The CDR3 DNA reads as TGCGCCAGCAGCTTGGCCGGGGGACCCTCCTACAATGAGCAGTTCTTC.

This clone was counted once. V usage is TRBV18 and J usage is TRBJ1-1; 7 nucleotides match TRBD1. CDR1 KGHSH and CDR2 LQKENI come from the germline V gene. The CDR3 loop spans 14 amino acids. V was pared by 3 bases and J by 4 bases, with 5 bases of the junction left unmatched. This CDR3 is CASSPKGAPTEAFF. The DNA of the CDR3 is TGTGCCAGCTCACCGAAGGGGGCGCCCACTGAAGCTTTCTTT.

The chain couples TRBV6-5 to TRBJ2-7; maybe TRBD1 (6 bases). Looked up from germline, CDR1 is MNHEY and CDR2 is SVGAGI. The CDR3 loop spans 14 amino acids. V was shortened by 5 bases and J by 2 bases, with 13 bases between the two germline ends. Here the CDR3 reads CASSPHRVAYEQYF. Written as DNA, the CDR3 is TGTGCCAGCAGTCCGCACAGGGTTGCCTACGAGCAGTACTTC.

The J gene is TRBJ1-1, the V gene TRBV30; TRBD1 matches 7 bases. The CDR3 runs 10 residues. The V gene end was trimmed by 4 bases and the J gene end by 12 bases; junction bases not matched to a gene: 5. The germline V gene has CDR1 GTSNPN and CDR2 SVGIG (reference sequence). CDR3 protein: CAWKTGRTFF. CDR3 bases: TGTGCCTGGAAGACAGGGAGAACTTTCTTT.

The gene calls are TRBV18 and TRBJ1-5; 7 positions match TRBD1. The V gene end was trimmed by 5 bases and the J gene end by 3 bases; junction bases not matched to a gene: 4. This CDR3 spans 14 amino acids. Germline loops: CDR1 KGHSH, CDR2 LQKENI. The chain's CDR3 is CASSTGVTNQPQHF. DNA of the CDR3: TGTGCCAGCTCAACAGGGGTGACCAATCAGCCCCAGCATTTT.

This chain links TRBV5-1 with TRBJ2-1; perhaps TRBD1 as D (5 bases). V lost 4 bases and J 0 bases, leaving 11 bases between the germline ends. Germline values: CDR1 SGHRS, CDR2 YFSETQ. There are 15 residues in the CDR3. The CDR3 loop is CASSSRGSSYNEQFF. Written as DNA, the CDR3 is TGCGCCAGCAGCAGTAGGGGAAGCTCCTACAATGAGCAGTTCTTC.

The V and J genes are TRBV19 and TRBJ2-3, with 8 nucleotides matching TRBD2. The V gene end was trimmed by 3 bases and the J gene end by 4 bases; junction bases not matched to a gene: 12. CDR3 length: 17 residues. Per the germline V gene, CDR1 is LNHDA and CDR2 is SQIVND (reference sequence). Here the CDR3 reads CASSMRAGALNADTQYF. In DNA form, the CDR3 reads TGTGCCAGTAGTATGCGAGCGGGGGCGCTAAACGCAGATACGCAGTATTTT.

The chain couples TRBV19 to TRBJ1-4, with D uncertain. This CDR3 spans 16 amino acids. Germline loops: CDR1 LNHDA, CDR2 SQIVND (reference sequence). V was shortened by 4 bases and J by 3 bases, with 15 bases between the two germline ends. CDR3 coding DNA: TGTGCCAGTAGTACCGCGGGGAGCGGGGCTAATGAAAAACTGTTTTTT. The encoded protein is CASSTAGSGANEKLFF.

Concerning this clone itself: The junction departs from germline at one end; a sequencing error may be responsible. V and J are TRBV7-7 and TRBJ2-3; possible D gene TRBD2, 6 bases. Germline V lookup: CDR1 SSHAT, CDR2 FNYEAQ (reference sequence). This CDR3 region has 16 residues. For the CDR3, the DNA is TGTGCTAGCAGTCCCGAGGCGGGGAGAGACACAGATACGCAGTATTTT. This translates into CASSPEAGRDTDTQYF.

V is TRBV3-1 (or the pseudogene TRBV3-2) and J is TRBJ2-2; D perhaps matches TRBD1 (5 bases). V was pared by 1 base and J by 0 bases, with 6 bases between. Germline values: CDR1 LGHDT, CDR2 YNNKEL (reference sequence). The CDR3 extends over 15 amino acids. In DNA, the CDR3 is TGTGCCAGCAGCCAAGGACAGTCGAACACCGGGGAGCTGTTTTTT. Translating gives CASSQGQSNTGELFF.

The genes are TRBV5-4 and TRBJ2-2; TRBD1 matches 7 bases. The CDR3 spans 16 residues. V gave up 1 base and J gave up 6 bases; unmatched junction bases: 9. The V gene's germline CDR1 is SGHNT and CDR2 YYREEE (reference sequence). The CDR3 sequence is CASSLSRGPKAGELFF. CDR3 nucleotide sequence: TGTGCCAGCAGCTTGTCGAGGGGGCCAAAGGCCGGGGAGCTGTTTTTT.

The chain couples TRBV7-6 to TRBJ1-5; D is ambiguous. Per germline, CDR1 SGHVS and CDR2 FNYEAQ. The CDR3 sequence is 15 residues long. Trimming cost V 5 bases and J 2 bases, with 13 bases left between them. The CDR3 DNA is TGTGCCAGCAGCCGAGGAGCCTGGGGCAATCAGCCCCAGCATTTT. The encoded protein is CASSRGAWGNQPQHF.

The chain is built from TRBV3-1 (or the pseudogene TRBV3-2) and TRBJ2-3, with TRBD1 matching 7 bases. The junction had 2 bases not matched to a gene; V was cut back by 1 base and J by 7 bases. This CDR3 is 13 amino acids long. CDR1 LGHDT and CDR2 YNNKEL come from the germline V gene (reference sequence). CDR3 region: CASSQARGNTQYF. In DNA form, the CDR3 reads TGTGCCAGCAGCCAAGCCAGGGGGAATACGCAGTATTTT.

Regarding this clone: Other DNA sequences in the sample encode the same CDR3. This chain joins TRBV5-1 and TRBJ1-5; no firm D call. The CDR3 totals 12 residues. V dropped 0 bases and J dropped 6 bases, with 4 bases sitting between them. Germline V lookup: CDR1 SGHRS, CDR2 YFSETQ. The DNA for the CDR3 is TGCGCCAGCAGCTTGGACGGTCAGCCCCAGCATTTT. Amino acids: CASSLDGQPQHF.

This rearrangement joins TRBV18 to TRBJ1-5, with D perhaps matching TRBD1 (5 bases). CDR1 and CDR2 from the germline V gene are KGHSH and LQKENI. CDR3 length: 13 amino acids. Trimming removed 6 bases at V and 4 bases at J, with 10 bases between. The CDR3 DNA reads as TGTGCCAGCTCCGTCGACAGTAATCAGCCCCAGCATTTT. The encoded protein is CASSVDSNQPQHF.

The chain links TRBV3-1 (or the pseudogene TRBV3-2) to TRBJ1-2; 11 bases align to TRBD1. Germline CDR1 LGHDT, CDR2 YNNKEL (reference sequence). V shed 3 bases, J shed 6 bases, and the junction held 3 bases outside the gene matches. This CDR3 contains 14 residues. The CDR3 protein is CASSHADRGHGYTF. DNA of the CDR3: TGTGCCAGCAGCCACGCGGACAGGGGGCATGGCTACACCTTC.

The rearrangement links TRBV3-1 (or the pseudogene TRBV3-2) to TRBJ1-1, with 9 bases that match TRBD1. V shed 1 base and J 4 bases; nucleotides not matched to a gene: 10. CDR1 is LGHDT and CDR2 is YNNKEL in the germline V gene (reference sequence). The CDR3 consists of 17 residues. CDR3 sequence: CASSQGDRDRVGTEAFF. Written as DNA, the CDR3 is TGTGCCAGCAGCCAAGGCGACCGGGACAGGGTGGGCACTGAAGCTTTCTTT.

This chain joins TRBV10-3 and TRBJ2-4, with D possibly being TRBD1 (5 bases). The CDR3 loop spans 14 amino acids. The germline CDR1 and CDR2 sequences are ENHRY and SYGVKD. V lost 10 bases to trimming and J lost 4 bases, with 17 bases between them. CDR3 bases: TGTGCCACCAGCGACAGCGCCCCTAAAAACATTCAGTACTTC. Amino acid sequence: CATSDSAPKNIQYF.

The V gene is TRBV19, the J gene TRBJ1-4, with D uncertain. This CDR3 comprises 16 residues. Trimming took 0 bases from V and 6 from J, leaving 14 bases between them. Germline V gives CDR1 LNHDA, CDR2 SQIVND (reference sequence). DNA of the CDR3: TGTGCCAGTAGTATAGATCCGGCGGCGAGAGATGAAAAACTGTTTTTT. This translates into CASSIDPAARDEKLFF.